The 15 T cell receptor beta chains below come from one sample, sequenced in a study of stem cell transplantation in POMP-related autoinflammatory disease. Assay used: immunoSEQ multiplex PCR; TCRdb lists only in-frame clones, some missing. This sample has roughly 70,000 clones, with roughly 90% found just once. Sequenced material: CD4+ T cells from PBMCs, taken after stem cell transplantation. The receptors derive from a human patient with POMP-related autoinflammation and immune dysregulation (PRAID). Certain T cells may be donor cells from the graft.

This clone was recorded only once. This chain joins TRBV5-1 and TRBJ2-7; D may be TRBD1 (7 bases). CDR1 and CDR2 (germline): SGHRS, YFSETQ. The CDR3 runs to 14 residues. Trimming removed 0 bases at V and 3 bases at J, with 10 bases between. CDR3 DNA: TGCGCCAGCAGCTTGGGACAGGGAGGCTACGAGCAGTACTTC. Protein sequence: CASSLGQGGYEQYF.

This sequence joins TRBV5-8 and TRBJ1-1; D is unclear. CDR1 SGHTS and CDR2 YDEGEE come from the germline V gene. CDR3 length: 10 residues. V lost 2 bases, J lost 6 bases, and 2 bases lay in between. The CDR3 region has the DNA TGTGCCAGCAGCTTCCCTGAAGCTTTCTTT. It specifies CASSFPEAFF.

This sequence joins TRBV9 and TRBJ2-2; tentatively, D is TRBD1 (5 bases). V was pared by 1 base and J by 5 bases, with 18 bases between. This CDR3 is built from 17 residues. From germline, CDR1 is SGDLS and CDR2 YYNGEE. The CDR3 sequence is CASSVYDSSSITGELFF. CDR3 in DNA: TGTGCCAGCAGCGTATATGACAGCTCGTCTATAACCGGGGAGCTGTTTTTT.

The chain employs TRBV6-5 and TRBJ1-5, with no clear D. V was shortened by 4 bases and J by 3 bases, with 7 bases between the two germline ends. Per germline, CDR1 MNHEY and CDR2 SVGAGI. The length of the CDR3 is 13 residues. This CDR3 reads CASSFEYNQPQHF. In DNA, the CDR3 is TGTGCCAGCAGTTTTGAGTACAATCAGCCCCAGCATTTT.

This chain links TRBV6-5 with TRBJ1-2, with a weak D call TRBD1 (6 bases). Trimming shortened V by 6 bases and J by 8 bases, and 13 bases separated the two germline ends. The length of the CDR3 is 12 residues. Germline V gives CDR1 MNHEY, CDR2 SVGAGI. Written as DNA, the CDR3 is TGTGCCAGCAGCAACAGGGTTGGGGGCTACACCTTC. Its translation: CASSNRVGGYTF.

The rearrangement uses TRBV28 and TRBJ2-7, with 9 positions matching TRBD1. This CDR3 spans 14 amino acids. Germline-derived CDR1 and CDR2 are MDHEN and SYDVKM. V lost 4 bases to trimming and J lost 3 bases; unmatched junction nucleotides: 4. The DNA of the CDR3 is TGTGCCAGCAGTTGGACAGGGGCCATCTACGAGCAGTACTTC. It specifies CASSWTGAIYEQYF.

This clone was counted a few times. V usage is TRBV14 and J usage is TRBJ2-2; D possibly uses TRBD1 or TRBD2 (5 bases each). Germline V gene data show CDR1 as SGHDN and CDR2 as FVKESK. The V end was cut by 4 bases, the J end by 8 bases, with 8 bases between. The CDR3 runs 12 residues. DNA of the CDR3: TGTGCCAGCAGCCGGGACGTTGGGGAGCTGTTTTTT. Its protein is CASSRDVGELFF.

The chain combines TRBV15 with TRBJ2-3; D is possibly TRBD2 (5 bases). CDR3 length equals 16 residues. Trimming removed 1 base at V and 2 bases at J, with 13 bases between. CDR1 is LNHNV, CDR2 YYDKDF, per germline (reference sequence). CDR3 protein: CATSRVAGVLTDTQYF. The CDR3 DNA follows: TGTGCCACCAGCAGAGTGGCGGGCGTACTCACAGATACGCAGTATTTT.

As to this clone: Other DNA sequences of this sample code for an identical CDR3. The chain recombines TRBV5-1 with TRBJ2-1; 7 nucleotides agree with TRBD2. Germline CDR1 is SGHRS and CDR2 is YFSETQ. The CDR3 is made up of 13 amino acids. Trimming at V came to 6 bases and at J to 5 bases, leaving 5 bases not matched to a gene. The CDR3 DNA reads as TGCGCCAGCACCGCTGGACTAGACAATGAGCAGTTCTTC. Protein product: CASTAGLDNEQFF.

The CDR3: CASSQSNTGELFF. CDR3 sequence (DNA): TGTGCCAGCAGCCAATCGAACACCGGGGAGCTGTTTTTT. This chain connects TRBV16 to TRBJ2-2; D not certain. Germline V gives CDR1 KGHSY, CDR2 FQNENV. The ends were cut back, 0 bases at V and 1 base at J, with 0 bases in the middle. The CDR3 spans 13 residues.

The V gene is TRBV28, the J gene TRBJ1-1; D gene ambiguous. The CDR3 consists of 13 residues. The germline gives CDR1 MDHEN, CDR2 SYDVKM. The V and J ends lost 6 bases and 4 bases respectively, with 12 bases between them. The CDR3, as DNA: TGTGCCAGCAGGCTGGGGAGGGCCACTGAAGCTTTCTTT. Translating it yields CASRLGRATEAFF. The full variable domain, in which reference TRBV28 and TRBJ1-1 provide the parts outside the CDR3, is DVKVTQSSRYLVKRTGEKVFLECVQDMDHENMFWYRQDPGLGLRLIYFSYDVKMKEKGDIPEGYSVSREKKERFSLILESASTNQTSMYLCASRLGRATEAFFGQGTRLTVV.

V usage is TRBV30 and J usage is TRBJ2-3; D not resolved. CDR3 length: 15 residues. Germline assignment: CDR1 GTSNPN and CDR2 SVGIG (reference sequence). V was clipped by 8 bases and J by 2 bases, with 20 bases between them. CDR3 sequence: CAQPHHGVHTDTQYF. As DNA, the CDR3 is TGTGCCCAACCCCACCATGGGGTACACACAGATACGCAGTATTTT.

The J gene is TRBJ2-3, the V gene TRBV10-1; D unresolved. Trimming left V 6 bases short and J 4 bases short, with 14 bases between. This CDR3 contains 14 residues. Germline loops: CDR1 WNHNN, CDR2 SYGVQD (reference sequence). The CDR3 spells CASSWSRDADTQYF. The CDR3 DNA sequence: TGCGCCAGCAGCTGGAGTCGCGACGCAGATACGCAGTATTTT.

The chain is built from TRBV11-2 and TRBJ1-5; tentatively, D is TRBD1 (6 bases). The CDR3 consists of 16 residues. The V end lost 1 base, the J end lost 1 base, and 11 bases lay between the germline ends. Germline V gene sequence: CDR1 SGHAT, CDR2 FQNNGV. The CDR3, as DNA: TGTGCCAGCAGCTTAGGCTGGGGGGCCAGCAATCAGCCCCAGCATTTT. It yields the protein CASSLGWGASNQPQHF.

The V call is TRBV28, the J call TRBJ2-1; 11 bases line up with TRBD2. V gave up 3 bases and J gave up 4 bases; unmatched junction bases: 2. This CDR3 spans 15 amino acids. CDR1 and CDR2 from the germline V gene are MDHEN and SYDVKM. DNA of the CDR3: TGTGCCAGCAGTTTCACTAGCGGGAGATACAATGAGCAGTTCTTC. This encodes CASSFTSGRYNEQFF.